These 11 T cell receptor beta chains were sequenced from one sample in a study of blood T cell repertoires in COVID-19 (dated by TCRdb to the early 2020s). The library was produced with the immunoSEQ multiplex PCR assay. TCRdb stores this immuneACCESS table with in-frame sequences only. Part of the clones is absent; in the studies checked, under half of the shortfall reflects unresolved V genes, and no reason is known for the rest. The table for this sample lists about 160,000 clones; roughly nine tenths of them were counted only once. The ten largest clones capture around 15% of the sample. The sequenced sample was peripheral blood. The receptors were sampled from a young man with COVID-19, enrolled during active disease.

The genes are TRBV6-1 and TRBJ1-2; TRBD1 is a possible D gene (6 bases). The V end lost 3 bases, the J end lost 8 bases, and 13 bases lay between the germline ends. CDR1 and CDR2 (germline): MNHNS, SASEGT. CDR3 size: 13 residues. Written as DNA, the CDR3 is TGTGCCAGCAGTGAGAGGGACATTGGCGGCTACACCTTC. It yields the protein CASSERDIGGYTF.

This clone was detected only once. CDR3 in amino acids: CATKNAERNTEAFF. The DNA of the CDR3 is TGTGCCACCAAGAATGCGGAGAGGAACACTGAAGCTTTCTTT. The V gene is TRBV19, the J gene TRBJ1-1; no firm D call. Germline V lookup: CDR1 LNHDA, CDR2 SQIVND (reference sequence). V was pared by 10 bases and J by 1 base, with 16 bases between. The CDR3 consists of 14 residues.

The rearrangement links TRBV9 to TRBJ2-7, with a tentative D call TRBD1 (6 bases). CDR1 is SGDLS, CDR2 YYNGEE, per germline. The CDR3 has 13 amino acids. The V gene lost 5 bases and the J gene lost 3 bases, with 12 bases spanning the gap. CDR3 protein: CASSRTDYYEQYF. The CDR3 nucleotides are TGTGCCAGCAGTCGGACAGATTACTACGAGCAGTACTTC.

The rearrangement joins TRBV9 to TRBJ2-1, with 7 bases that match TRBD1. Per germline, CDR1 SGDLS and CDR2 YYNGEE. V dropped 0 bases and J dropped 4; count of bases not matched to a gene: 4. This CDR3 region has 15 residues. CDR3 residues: CASSVATGAYNEQFF. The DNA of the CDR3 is TGTGCCAGCAGCGTAGCCACAGGGGCATACAATGAGCAGTTCTTC.

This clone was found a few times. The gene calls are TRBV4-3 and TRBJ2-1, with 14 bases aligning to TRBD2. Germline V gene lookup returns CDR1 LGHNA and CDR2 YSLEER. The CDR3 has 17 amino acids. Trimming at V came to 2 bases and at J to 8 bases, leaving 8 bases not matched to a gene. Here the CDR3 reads CASSQMTSGRAGHEQFF. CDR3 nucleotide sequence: TGCGCCAGCAGCCAAATGACTAGCGGGAGGGCCGGTCATGAGCAGTTCTTC.

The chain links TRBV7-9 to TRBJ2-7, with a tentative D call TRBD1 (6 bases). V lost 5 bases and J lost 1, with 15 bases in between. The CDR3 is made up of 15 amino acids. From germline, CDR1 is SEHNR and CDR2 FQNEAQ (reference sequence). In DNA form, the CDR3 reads TGTGCCAGCAGCGCCGGAGGAACAGGGTCCTACGAGCAGTACTTC. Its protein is CASSAGGTGSYEQYF.

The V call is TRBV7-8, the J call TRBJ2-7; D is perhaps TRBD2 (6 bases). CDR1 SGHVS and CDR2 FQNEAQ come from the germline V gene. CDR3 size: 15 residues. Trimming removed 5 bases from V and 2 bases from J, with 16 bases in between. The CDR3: CASSLTRDLPYEQYF. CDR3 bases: TGTGCCAGCAGCCTGACGCGGGATCTTCCCTACGAGCAGTACTTC.

In nucleotides, the CDR3 is TGCGCCAGCAGCCTGAGGACCACGAGGGACACCGGGGAGCTGTTTTTT. It encodes CASSLRTTRDTGELFF. V is TRBV5-1 and J is TRBJ2-2, with D possibly being TRBD2 (5 bases). There are 16 residues in the CDR3. Germline V CDR1 and CDR2: SGHRS, YFSETQ. The V and J ends lost 4 bases and 3 bases respectively, with 16 bases between them.

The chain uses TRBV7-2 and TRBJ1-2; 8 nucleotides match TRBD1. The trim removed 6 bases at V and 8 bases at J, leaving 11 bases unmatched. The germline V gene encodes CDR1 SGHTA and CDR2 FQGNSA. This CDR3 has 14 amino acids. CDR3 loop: CASSSRQGQGGYTF. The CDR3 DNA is TGTGCCAGCAGTTCACGACAGGGGCAGGGCGGCTACACCTTC.

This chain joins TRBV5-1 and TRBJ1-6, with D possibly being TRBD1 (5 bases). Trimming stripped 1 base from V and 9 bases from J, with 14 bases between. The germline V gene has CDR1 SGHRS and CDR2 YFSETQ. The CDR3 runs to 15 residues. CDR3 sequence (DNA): TGCGCCAGCAGCTTGTGGGAGGGGAGCAGTTCACCCCTCCACTTT. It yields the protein CASSLWEGSSSPLHF. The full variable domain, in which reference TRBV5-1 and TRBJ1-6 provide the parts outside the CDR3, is KAGVTQTPRYLIKTRGQQVTLSCSPISGHRSVSWYQQTPGQGLQFLFEYFSETQRNKGNFPGRFSGRQFSNSRSEMNVSTLELGDSALYLCASSLWEGSSSPLHFGNGTRLTVT.

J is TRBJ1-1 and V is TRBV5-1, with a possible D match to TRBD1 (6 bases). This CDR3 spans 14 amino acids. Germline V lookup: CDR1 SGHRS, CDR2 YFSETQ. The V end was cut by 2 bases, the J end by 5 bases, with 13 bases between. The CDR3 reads CASSFTGRFTEAFF. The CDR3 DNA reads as TGCGCCAGCAGCTTTACAGGGCGATTTACTGAAGCTTTCTTT. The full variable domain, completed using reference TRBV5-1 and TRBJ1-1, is KAGVTQTPRYLIKTRGQQVTLSCSPISGHRSVSWYQQTPGQGLQFLFEYFSETQRNKGNFPGRFSGRQFSNSRSEMNVSTLELGDSALYLCASSFTGRFTEAFFGQGTRLTVV.